The rows below give T cell receptor beta chains drawn from one sample of a study of T cell clones after liver transplantation. Sequenced by immunoSEQ multiplex PCR; TCRdb stores in-frame clones only, minus some. This sample has approximately 11,000 clones, with 71% found just once. Sequencing used CD4+ T cells from blood, obtained less than 33 months after liver transplant. Receptor source: a human patient who received a liver transplant. Some T cells may be graft donor cells. Both conserved end residues are part of each CDR3.

CDR3aa	v_gene	j_gene
CASSSGGRTEAFF	TRBV6-6	TRBJ1-1
CSARPPGGSTGELFF	TRBV29-1	TRBJ2-2
CASSDSNEQFF	TRBV6-5	TRBJ2-1
CASSAGTGHTGELFF	TRBV27	TRBJ2-2
CASRMDTQNTEAFF	TRBV13	TRBJ1-1
CASSRTDNEQFF	TRBV5-8	TRBJ2-1
CASSYSTGTAAGYTF	TRBV6-8	TRBJ1-2
CASKGYGYTF	TRBV19	TRBJ1-2
CSADYNEQFF	TRBV29-1	TRBJ2-1
CASSQDVGYYEQYF	TRBV4-2	TRBJ2-7
CASAEAGVSSPVLTF	TRBV11-3	TRBJ2-6
CASKAGGPDTQYF	TRBV19	TRBJ2-3
CASSPAGGLAGDFNTGELFF	TRBV9	TRBJ2-2
CASGLGTNEQFF	TRBV6-1	TRBJ2-1
CASSLAGVLYNEQFF	TRBV5-4	TRBJ2-1
CASSEDRGVRNEQFF	TRBV4-1	TRBJ2-1
CASSLAGATSGANVLTF	TRBV11-2	TRBJ2-6
CASSHGTGGDYEQYF	TRBV4-2	TRBJ2-7
CATSTVSYNEQFF	TRBV15	TRBJ2-1
CAWTLGDAGYTDTQYF	TRBV30	TRBJ2-3
CASTGTGANTEAFF	TRBV6-6	TRBJ1-1
CASSATPDTGSSGNTIYF	TRBV9	TRBJ1-3
CASSLEVDRAYQETQYF	TRBV7-9	TRBJ2-5
CASSEGGTVVQETQYF	TRBV2	TRBJ2-5